This T cell receptor beta chain originates from a study of blood T cell repertoires in COVID-19. Study as a whole: The origin of the acute and convalescent COVID-19 samples was the United States, Italy and Spain. The cDNA or gDNA used as material had been derived from T cells, B-cell-depleted T cells, or PBMCs.

Original handling: Reference gene primer amplification yielded estimated nucleated cell counts. The method was immunoSEQ multiplex PCR; TCRdb's version includes in-frame clones alone and lacks a portion of them. The DNA was the basis for D and trimming; V, J and clone size are from that table. The sample has roughly 310,000 clones; 88% are singletons. The TCR sequence derives from a woman between 50 and 59 years old with active or convalescent COVID-19. Sequencing input: peripheral blood.

The CDR3 region has the DNA TGTGCCAGCAGTTCGACAGGGTCTGAAGCTTTCTTT. As protein: CASSSTGSEAFF. The V call is TRBV6-5, the J call TRBJ1-1; TRBD1 agrees at 7 bases. The germline V gene has CDR1 MNHEY and CDR2 SVGAGI. CDR3 size: 12 residues. V dropped 4 bases and J dropped 6; count of bases not matched to a gene: 2.